This T cell receptor beta chain was documented in a study of T cell responses to AZD1222 COVID-19 vaccine. Study context: Second-dose timings of about 4 or about 12 weeks were pooled. Study conclusions and caveats: The peak T cell response came first, and repertoires were sampled only after it.

Profiling relied on immunoSEQ multiplex PCR, and the TCRdb table lists in-frame clones only, not all of them. The sample holds about 140,000 clones, around nine tenths seen once. As for this clone: Its antigen is not known.

Germline CDR1 SGHRS, CDR2 YFSETQ. CDR3 length: 13 residues. V shed 2 bases and J shed 5 bases, with 10 bases lying between them. This TCR was sampled from an adult in good health. This chain links TRBV5-1 with TRBJ1-2; TRBD1 is a possible D gene (5 bases). Specimen: peripheral blood, collected on day 0 of AZD1222 vaccination. The CDR3 DNA is TGCGCCAGCAGCTTTGGCGGGGGATATGGCTACACCTTC. This translates into CASSFGGGYGYTF.